These 14 T cell receptor beta chains came from one sample sequenced in a study of blood T cells in healthy people across ages. Primed by a sample-barcoded 5' primer and a J-beta primer mix, a second PCR proceeded for roughly 6 to 12 cycles. TCRdb called the 5' RACE reads again in MiXCR, with one record for every CDR3 protein. The sample has some 1.5 million distinct CDR3 sequences, roughly 27% seen once. Material: blood. The receptors originated from a woman aged 25 to 39 in good health.

This clonotype appeared a few times. V is TRBV12-5 and J is TRBJ2-1; D is unclear. The CDR3 runs 14 residues. Deletions cut 1 base from V and 12 bases from J, with 16 bases between. The germline CDR1 and CDR2 sequences are LGHNT and FRNRAP. The CDR3 here is CASGLGSTVGGQFF. The CDR3 region has the DNA TGTGCTAGTGGTTTGGGCAGCACCGTAGGTGGGCAGTTCTTC. The variable domain in full, completed from reference TRBV12-5 and TRBJ2-1, reads DARVTQTPRHKVTEMGQEVTMRCQPILGHNTVFWYRQTMMQGLELLAYFRNRAPLDDSGMPKDRFSAEMPDATLATLKIQPSEPRDSAVYFCASGLGSTVGGQFFGPGTRLTVL.

This sequence joins TRBV20-1 and TRBJ2-5; no clear D. This CDR3 has 14 residues. Trimming removed 6 bases at V and 1 base at J, with 15 bases between. Germline CDR1 and CDR2: DFQATT and SNEGSKA (reference sequence). This CDR3 is CSANRLAVQETQYF. For the CDR3, the DNA is TGCAGTGCCAACCGCTTGGCGGTCCAAGAGACCCAGTACTTC.

In this sample, this clonotype turned up many times. The V gene is TRBV12-3 or TRBV12-4, the J gene TRBJ2-7; 8 bases line up with TRBD1. Losses at the gene ends were 3 bases for V and 4 bases for J; bases not matched to a gene: 5. The CDR3 runs to 14 residues. In nucleotides, the CDR3 is TGTGCCAGCAGTTTCGGACAGGGAGTTTACGAGCAGTACTTC. As protein: CASSFGQGVYEQYF.

This chain links TRBV5-1 with TRBJ2-1, with 9 bases that match TRBD2. There are 16 residues in the CDR3. V shed 0 bases and J 7 bases; nucleotides not matched to a gene: 8. In germline, CDR1 is SGHRS, CDR2 YFSETQ. The CDR3: CASSLGQRGAGNEQFF. CDR3 in DNA: TGCGCCAGCAGCTTGGGGCAGCGGGGGGCGGGGAATGAGCAGTTCTTC. Based on the CDR3 plus reference TRBV5-1 and TRBJ2-1, the full variable domain is KAGVTQTPRYLIKTRGQQVTLSCSPISGHRSVSWYQQTPGQGLQFLFEYFSETQRNKGNFPGRFSGRQFSNSRSEMNVSTLELGDSALYLCASSLGQRGAGNEQFFGPGTRLTVL.

Only a few counts were recorded for this clonotype. At one end the junction does not follow the germline gene, possibly because of a read error. This rearrangement joins TRBV7-9 to TRBJ2-1; D remains unclear. CDR1 SEHNR and CDR2 FQNEAQ come from the germline V gene (reference sequence). The CDR3 is made up of 15 amino acids. The CDR3 is CASSLKTRSYDEQFF. The CDR3 DNA reads TGTGCCAGCAGCTTAAAGACTCGCTCCTACGATGAGCAGTTCTTC.

This clonotype was detected only a few times. At one end the junction does not follow the germline gene, possibly because of a read error. This chain uses TRBV29-1 with TRBJ2-3; no definite D call. CDR3 size: 14 residues. Germline loops: CDR1 SQVTM, CDR2 ANQGSEA. The CDR3 protein is CCVGWESTTDTQYF. As DNA, the CDR3 is TGCTGCGTTGGTTGGGAATCGACGACAGATACGCAGTATTTT.

This clonotype was detected ten times or more. The chain is built from TRBV10-3 and TRBJ2-5; TRBD1 matches 10 bases. The CDR3 runs 15 residues. Germline assignment: CDR1 ENHRY and CDR2 SYGVKD. Unmatched junction bases numbered 9, after V lost 6 bases and J lost 5 bases. CDR3 coding DNA: TGTGCCATCAGCGAGGGACAGGGGACCGGGGAGACCCAGTACTTC. This codes for CAISEGQGTGETQYF.

This rearrangement joins TRBV20-1 to TRBJ2-4, with D unresolved. Germline V lookup: CDR1 DFQATT, CDR2 SNEGSKA (reference sequence). The length of the CDR3 is 10 residues. Trimming shortened V by 0 bases and J by 13 bases, and 7 bases separated the two germline ends. CDR3 protein: CSARDTEQYF. The CDR3 DNA is TGCAGTGCTAGAGATACTGAGCAGTACTTC.

In its sample, this clonotype was seen many times. At one boundary the junction diverges from the germline segment, which might be a read error. The gene calls are TRBV7-9 and TRBJ1-6; a possible D gene is TRBD1 (6 bases). The CDR3 has 13 amino acids. CDR1 and CDR2 from the germline V gene are SEHNR and FQNEAQ (reference sequence). CDR3 protein: CASSLGTNSPLHF. The CDR3 DNA follows: TGCGCCAGCAGCCTAGGGACAAATTCACCCCTCCACTTT.

The chain has TRBV18 and TRBJ2-7; 11 nucleotides match TRBD1. Germline V gene lookup returns CDR1 KGHSH and CDR2 LQKENI. With 3 bases clipped from V and 6 bases from J, the junction kept 7 bases outside the gene matches. CDR3 length: 15 amino acids. The CDR3 DNA reads TGTGCCAGCTCACCCAACCGGGACAGGGGGGCCGAGCAGTACTTC. Protein product: CASSPNRDRGAEQYF.

This clonotype was seen only a few times. V is TRBV20-1 and J is TRBJ1-1, with D hard to call. Germline-derived CDR1 and CDR2 are DFQATT and SNEGSKA (reference sequence). V was trimmed by 0 bases and J by 5 bases, leaving 7 bases between them. CDR3 size: 12 residues. DNA for the CDR3: TGCAGTGCTAGAGATCGTTGGACTGAAGCTTTCTTT. It specifies CSARDRWTEAFF.

The V call is TRBV14, the J call TRBJ1-6; D possibly corresponds to TRBD1 (6 bases). V lost 1 base to trimming and J lost 8 bases, with 12 bases between them. This CDR3 is built from 15 residues. In germline, CDR1 is SGHDN, CDR2 FVKESK. This chain's CDR3 is CASSQGRTDYSPLHF. In DNA, the CDR3 is TGTGCCAGCAGCCAAGGGAGGACAGACTATTCACCCCTCCACTTT. Using reference TRBV14 and TRBJ1-6 for the parts outside the CDR3, the full variable domain is EAGVTQFPSHSVIEKGQTVTLRCDPISGHDNLYWYRRVMGKEIKFLLHFVKESKQDESGMPNNRFLAERTGGTYSTLKVQPAELEDSGVYFCASSQGRTDYSPLHFGNGTRLTVT.

The chain combines TRBV18 with TRBJ2-1; D is ambiguous. CDR1 and CDR2 (germline): KGHSH, LQKENI. Trimming stripped 6 bases from V and 6 bases from J, with 9 bases between. The CDR3 loop spans 12 amino acids. The CDR3 DNA reads TGTGCCAGCTCCCCAACTTTCAATGAGCAGTTCTTC. This sequence encodes CASSPTFNEQFF.

This clonotype was seen a few times. The genes are TRBV7-8 and TRBJ2-7; D is undetermined. CDR3 length equals 12 residues. Between the trimmed V and J ends, which lost 5 bases and 6 bases, there was a span of 11 bases. Germline V gene sequence: CDR1 SGHVS, CDR2 FQNEAQ. The CDR3: CASSTSRREQYF. Here the CDR3 DNA reads TGTGCCAGCAGCACCAGTAGGCGCGAGCAGTACTTC. The complete variable domain, with remaining parts taken from reference TRBV7-8 and TRBJ2-7, reads GAGVSQSPRYKVAKRGQDVALRCDPISGHVSLFWYQQALGQGPEFLTYFQNEAQLDKSGLPSDRFFAERPEGSVSTLKIQRTQQEDSAVYLCASSTSRREQYFGPGTRLTVT.